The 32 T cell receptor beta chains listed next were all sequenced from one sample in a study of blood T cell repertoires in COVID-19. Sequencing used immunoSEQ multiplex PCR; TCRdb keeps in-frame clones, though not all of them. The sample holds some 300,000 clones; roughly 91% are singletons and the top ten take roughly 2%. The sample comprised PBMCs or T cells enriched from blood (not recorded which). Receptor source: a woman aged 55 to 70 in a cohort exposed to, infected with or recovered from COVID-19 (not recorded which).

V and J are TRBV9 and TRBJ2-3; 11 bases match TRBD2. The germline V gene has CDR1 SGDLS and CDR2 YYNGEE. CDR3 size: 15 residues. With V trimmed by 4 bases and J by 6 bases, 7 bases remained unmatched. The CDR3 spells CASSPIAGGGDTQYF. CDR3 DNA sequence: TGTGCCAGCAGCCCCATAGCGGGAGGGGGGGATACGCAGTATTTT.

The CDR3 DNA follows: TGTGCCAGCGCCGGGACAGGGGGCTACGAGCAGTACTTC. Protein: CASAGTGGYEQYF. The chain recombines TRBV6-5 with TRBJ2-7; 11 positions match TRBD1. The CDR3 sequence is 13 residues long. The ends lost 8 bases at V and 3 bases at J; junction bases unmatched: 3. Germline lookup yields CDR1 MNHEY and CDR2 SVGAGI.

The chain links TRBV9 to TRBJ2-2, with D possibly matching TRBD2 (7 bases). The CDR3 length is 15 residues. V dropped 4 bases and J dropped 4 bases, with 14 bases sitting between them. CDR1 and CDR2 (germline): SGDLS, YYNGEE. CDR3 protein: CASSPHGGPTGELFF. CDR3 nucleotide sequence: TGTGCCAGCAGCCCACACGGGGGGCCCACCGGGGAGCTGTTTTTT.

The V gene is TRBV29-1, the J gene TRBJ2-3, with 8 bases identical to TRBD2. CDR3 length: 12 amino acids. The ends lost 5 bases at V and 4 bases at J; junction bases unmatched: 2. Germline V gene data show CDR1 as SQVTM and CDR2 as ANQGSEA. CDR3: CSVREGSDTQYF. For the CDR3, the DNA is TGCAGCGTTCGGGAGGGTTCAGATACGCAGTATTTT.

The DNA for the CDR3 is TGTGCCAGCAGCGGAAGGACAGGGGGTTATGGCTACACCTTC. Its protein is CASSGRTGGYGYTF. This rearrangement joins TRBV9 to TRBJ1-2; 10 bases agree with TRBD1. Germline assignment: CDR1 SGDLS and CDR2 YYNGEE. With V trimmed by 3 bases and J by 5 bases, 4 bases remained unmatched. The CDR3 extends over 14 amino acids.

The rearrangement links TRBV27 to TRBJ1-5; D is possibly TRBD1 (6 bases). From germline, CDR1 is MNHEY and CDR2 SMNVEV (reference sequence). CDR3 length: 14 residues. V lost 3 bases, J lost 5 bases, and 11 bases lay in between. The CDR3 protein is CASSFYRVDQPQHF. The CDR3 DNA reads TGTGCCAGCAGTTTCTACAGGGTCGATCAGCCCCAGCATTTT.

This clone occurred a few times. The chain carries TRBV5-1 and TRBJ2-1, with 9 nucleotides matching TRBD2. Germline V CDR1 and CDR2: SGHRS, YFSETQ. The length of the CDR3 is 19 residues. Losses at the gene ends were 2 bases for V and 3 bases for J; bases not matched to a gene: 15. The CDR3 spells CASSFYPPTSGAFYNEQFF. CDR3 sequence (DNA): TGCGCCAGCAGCTTTTACCCGCCGACTAGCGGAGCCTTCTACAATGAGCAGTTCTTC.

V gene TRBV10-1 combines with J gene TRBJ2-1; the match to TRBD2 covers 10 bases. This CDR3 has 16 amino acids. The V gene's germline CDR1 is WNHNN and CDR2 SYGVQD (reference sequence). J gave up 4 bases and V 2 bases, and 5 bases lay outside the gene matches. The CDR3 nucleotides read TGCGCCAGCAGTGAGAGTACTAGCGGGATTTACAATGAGCAGTTCTTC. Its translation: CASSESTSGIYNEQFF.

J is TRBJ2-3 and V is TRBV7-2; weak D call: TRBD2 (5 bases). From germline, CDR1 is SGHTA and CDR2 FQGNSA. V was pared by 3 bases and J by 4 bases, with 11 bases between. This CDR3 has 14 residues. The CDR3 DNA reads TGTGCCAGCAGCTTTGCTAGCCGGCCAGATACGCAGTATTTT. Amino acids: CASSFASRPDTQYF.

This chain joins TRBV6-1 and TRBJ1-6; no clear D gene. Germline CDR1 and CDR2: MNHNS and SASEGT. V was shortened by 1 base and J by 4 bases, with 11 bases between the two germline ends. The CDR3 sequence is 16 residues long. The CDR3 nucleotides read TGTGCCAGCAGTGAAGAAAGTCCGGAGTATAATTCACCCCTCCACTTT. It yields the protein CASSEESPEYNSPLHF.

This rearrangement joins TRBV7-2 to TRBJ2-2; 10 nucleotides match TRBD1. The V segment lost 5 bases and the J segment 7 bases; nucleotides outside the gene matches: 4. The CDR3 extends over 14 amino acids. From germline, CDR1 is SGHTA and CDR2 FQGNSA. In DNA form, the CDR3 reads TGTGCCAGCAGCCTGGGGACAGGGGTCGGGGAGCTGTTTTTT. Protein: CASSLGTGVGELFF.

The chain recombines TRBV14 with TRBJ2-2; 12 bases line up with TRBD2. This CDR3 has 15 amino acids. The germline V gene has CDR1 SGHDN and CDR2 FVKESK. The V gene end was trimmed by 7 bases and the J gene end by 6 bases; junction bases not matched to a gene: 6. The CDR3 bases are TGTGCCAGCAACCCGACTAGCGGGAGTTCCGGGGAGCTGTTTTTT. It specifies CASNPTSGSSGELFF.

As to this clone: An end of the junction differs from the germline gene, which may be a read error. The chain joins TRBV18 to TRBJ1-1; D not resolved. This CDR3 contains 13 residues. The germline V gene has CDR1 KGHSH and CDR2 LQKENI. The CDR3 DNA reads TGTGCCAGCTCCCCACAGCAGAACACTGAAGCTTTCTTT. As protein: CASSPQQNTEAFF.

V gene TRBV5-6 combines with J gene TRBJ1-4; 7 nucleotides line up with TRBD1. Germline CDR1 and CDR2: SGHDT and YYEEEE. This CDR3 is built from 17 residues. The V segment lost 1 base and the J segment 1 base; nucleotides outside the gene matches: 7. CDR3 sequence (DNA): TGTGCCAGCAGCTTGCTGGAGGGGGCGCGAACTAATGAAAAACTGTTTTTT. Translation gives CASSLLEGARTNEKLFF. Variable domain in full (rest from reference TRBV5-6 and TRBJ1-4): DAGVTQSPTHLIKTRGQQVTLRCSPKSGHDTVSWYQQALGQGPQFIFQYYEEEERQRGNFPDRFSGHQFPNYSSELNVNALLLGDSALYLCASSLLEGARTNEKLFFGSGTQLSVL.

CDR3 loop: CASRPGQGLHEQYF. The CDR3, as DNA: TGTGCCAGCAGACCGGGACAGGGTCTCCACGAGCAGTACTTC. The V call is TRBV6-6, the J call TRBJ2-7, with 9 nucleotides matching TRBD1. Germline V gene lookup returns CDR1 MNHNY and CDR2 SVGAGI (reference sequence). The CDR3 has 14 amino acids. With 6 bases clipped from V and 5 bases from J, the junction kept 8 bases outside the gene matches.

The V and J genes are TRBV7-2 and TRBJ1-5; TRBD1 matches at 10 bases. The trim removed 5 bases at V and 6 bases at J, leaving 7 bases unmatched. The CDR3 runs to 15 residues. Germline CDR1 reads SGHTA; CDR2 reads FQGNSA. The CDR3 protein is CASSLDRGRTQPQHF. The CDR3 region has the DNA TGTGCCAGCAGCCTTGACAGGGGGCGTACTCAGCCCCAGCATTTT.

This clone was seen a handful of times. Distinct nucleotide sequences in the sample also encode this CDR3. For the CDR3, the DNA is TGTGCCAGCAGTGACTCCGGGACTAGCGGGACAGATACGCAGTATTTT. Translating it yields CASSDSGTSGTDTQYF. The V gene is TRBV6-4, the J gene TRBJ2-3, with 12 bases matching TRBD2. This CDR3 is built from 16 residues. The ends lost 0 bases at V and 3 bases at J; junction bases unmatched: 1. CDR1 is MRHNA, CDR2 SNTAGT, per germline.

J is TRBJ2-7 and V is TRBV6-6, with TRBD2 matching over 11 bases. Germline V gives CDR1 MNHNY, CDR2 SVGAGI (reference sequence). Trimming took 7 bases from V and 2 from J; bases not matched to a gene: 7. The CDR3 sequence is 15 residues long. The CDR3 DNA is TGTGCCAGCACCCTACCGACTAGCGGGACCTACGAGCAGTACTTC. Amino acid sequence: CASTLPTSGTYEQYF.

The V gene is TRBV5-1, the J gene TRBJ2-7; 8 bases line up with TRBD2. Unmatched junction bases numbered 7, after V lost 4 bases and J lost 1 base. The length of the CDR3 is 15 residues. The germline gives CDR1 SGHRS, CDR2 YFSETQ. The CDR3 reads CASSNPSGPSYEQYF. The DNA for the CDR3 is TGCGCCAGCAGCAACCCTAGCGGGCCTTCCTACGAGCAGTACTTC.

The CDR3 DNA sequence: TGCGCCAGCAGCCAAGATTTAGCGGGGGGCCGGGGGCAGTACTTC. It encodes CASSQDLAGGRGQYF. The chain links TRBV4-3 to TRBJ2-7, with 10 positions matching TRBD2. The CDR3 runs to 15 residues. The V gene end was trimmed by 0 bases and the J gene end by 9 bases; junction bases not matched to a gene: 8. Germline V lookup: CDR1 LGHNA, CDR2 YSLEER.

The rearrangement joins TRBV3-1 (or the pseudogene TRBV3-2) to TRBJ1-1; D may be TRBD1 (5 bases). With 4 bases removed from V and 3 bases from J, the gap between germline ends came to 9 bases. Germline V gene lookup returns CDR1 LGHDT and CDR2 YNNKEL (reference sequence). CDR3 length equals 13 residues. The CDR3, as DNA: TGTGCCAGCAGCCGGACACTTGACACTGAAGCTTTCTTT. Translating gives CASSRTLDTEAFF.

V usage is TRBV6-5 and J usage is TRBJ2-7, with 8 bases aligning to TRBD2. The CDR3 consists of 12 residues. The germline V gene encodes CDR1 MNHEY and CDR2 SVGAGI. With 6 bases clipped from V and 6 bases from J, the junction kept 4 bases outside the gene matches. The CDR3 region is CASRTSALEQYF. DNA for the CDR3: TGTGCCAGCAGGACTAGCGCCCTCGAGCAGTACTTC.

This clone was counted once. The CDR3 region is CASSRGQGVPNYGYTF. The DNA of the CDR3 is TGTGCCAGCAGCCGGGGACAGGGCGTTCCCAACTATGGCTACACCTTC. The V and J genes are TRBV5-4 and TRBJ1-2, with TRBD1 identical over 9 bases. V dropped 4 bases and J dropped 2; count of bases not matched to a gene: 9. Germline lookup yields CDR1 SGHNT and CDR2 YYREEE (reference sequence). This CDR3 is built from 16 residues.

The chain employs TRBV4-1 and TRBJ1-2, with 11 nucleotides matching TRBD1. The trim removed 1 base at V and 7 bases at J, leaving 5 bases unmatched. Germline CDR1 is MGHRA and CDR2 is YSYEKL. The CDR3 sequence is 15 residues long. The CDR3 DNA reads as TGCGCCAGCAGCCAAGGGACAGGGGGCGGTGGTGGCTACACCTTC. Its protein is CASSQGTGGGGGYTF.

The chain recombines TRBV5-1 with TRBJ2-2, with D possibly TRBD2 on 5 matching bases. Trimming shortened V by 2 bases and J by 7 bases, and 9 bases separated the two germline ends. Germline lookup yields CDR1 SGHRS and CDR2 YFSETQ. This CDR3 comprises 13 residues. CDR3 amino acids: CASSFGDVGELFF. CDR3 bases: TGCGCCAGCAGCTTCGGGGATGTCGGGGAGCTGTTTTTT.

CDR3 DNA sequence: TGTGCCAGCAGCTTAAGTGGGACTCATGGCTACACCTTC. As protein: CASSLSGTHGYTF. The chain recombines TRBV7-2 with TRBJ1-2; D might be TRBD1 (5 bases). The CDR3 runs 13 residues. The V gene's germline CDR1 is SGHTA and CDR2 FQGNSA. V was trimmed by 2 bases and J by 6 bases, leaving 10 bases between them.

CDR3 amino acids: CASSVVGLAGDKQYF. The CDR3 nucleotides are TGTGCCAGCAGCGTAGTAGGTCTAGCGGGAGACAAGCAGTACTTC. The V call is TRBV9, the J call TRBJ2-7; TRBD2 matches at 10 bases. Germline V gives CDR1 SGDLS, CDR2 YYNGEE. This CDR3 has 15 amino acids. J was trimmed by 8 bases and V by 0 bases; bases with no gene match: 8.

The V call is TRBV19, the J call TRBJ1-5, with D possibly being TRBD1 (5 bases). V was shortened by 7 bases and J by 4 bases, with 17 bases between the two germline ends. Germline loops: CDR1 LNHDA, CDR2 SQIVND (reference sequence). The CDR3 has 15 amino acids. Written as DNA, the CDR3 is TGTGCCAGTAACTTGGGTGGGGCAATGAATCAGCCCCAGCATTTT. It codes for CASNLGGAMNQPQHF. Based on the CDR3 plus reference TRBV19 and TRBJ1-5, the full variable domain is DGGITQSPKYLFRKEGQNVTLSCEQNLNHDAMYWYRQDPGQGLRLIYYSQIVNDFQKGDIAEGYSVSREKKESFPLTVTSAQKNPTAFYLCASNLGGAMNQPQHFGDGTRLSIL.

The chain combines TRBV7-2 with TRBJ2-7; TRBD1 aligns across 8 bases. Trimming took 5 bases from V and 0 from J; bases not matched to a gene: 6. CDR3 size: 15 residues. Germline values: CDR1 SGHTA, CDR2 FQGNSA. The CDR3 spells CASSLTTGDSYEQYF. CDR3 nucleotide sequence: TGTGCCAGCAGCCTCACGACAGGGGACTCCTACGAGCAGTACTTC.

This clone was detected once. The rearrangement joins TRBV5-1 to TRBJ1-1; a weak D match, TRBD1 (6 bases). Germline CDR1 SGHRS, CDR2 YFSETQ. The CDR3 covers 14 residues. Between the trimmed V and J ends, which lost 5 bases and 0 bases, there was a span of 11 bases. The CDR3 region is CASSQDSLNTEAFF. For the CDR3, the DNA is TGCGCCAGCAGTCAGGACAGTCTGAACACTGAAGCTTTCTTT.

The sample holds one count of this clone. The CDR3, as DNA: TGTGCCATCAGTGAGTCGACTAGCGGGAGTTACGAGCAGTACTTC. This gives the protein CAISESTSGSYEQYF. The chain couples TRBV10-3 to TRBJ2-7, with 12 bases aligning to TRBD2. This CDR3 contains 15 residues. CDR1 ENHRY and CDR2 SYGVKD come from the germline V gene. V dropped 0 bases and J dropped 4; count of bases not matched to a gene: 1.

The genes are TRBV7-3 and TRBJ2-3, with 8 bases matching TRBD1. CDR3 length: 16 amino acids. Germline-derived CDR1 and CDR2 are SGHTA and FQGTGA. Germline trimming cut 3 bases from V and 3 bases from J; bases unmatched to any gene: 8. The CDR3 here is CASSLGRDRLTDTQYF. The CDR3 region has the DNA TGTGCCAGCAGCTTGGGCCGGGACAGGTTGACAGATACGCAGTATTTT.